This TCR beta chain was identified during a study of regulatory T cells in long-lasting Graves disease. Study-level background: It was over 5 years of antithyroid drugs, with positive TSH receptor antibodies, that meant persistent Graves' disease. Study-level findings and limits: Relative to newly diagnosed Graves' patients, persistent ones had lower TCR diversity. It was in persistent disease that TRBV28, TRBJ1-2 and TRBJ2-5 were favored.

The time point denotes: persistent/refractory GD, antithyroid drugs over 5 years with positive TRAb. Researchers made the TCR library from RNA that was extracted from PBMCs. With iRepertoire HTBI primers and Arm-PCR of CDR3 regions, TCR beta libraries were built. TCRdb re-called the multiplex PCR reads with MiXCR, one entry per CDR3 protein. The profile shows 400,000 to 500,000 distinct CDR3 sequences, approximately 23% of them singletons. This clonotype has ten or more counts. Its antigen is not identified. This CDR3 has 15 amino acids. Germline V lookup: CDR1 MNHNS, CDR2 SASEGT. Trimming removed 3 bases at V and 4 bases at J, with 15 bases between.

This sequence was found in a female donor with Graves disease. The V call is TRBV6-1, the J call TRBJ1-2, with D possibly TRBD1 on 5 matching bases. Sequences were derived from peripheral blood mononuclear cells (PBMCs), sampled when the disease was refractory, from a patient treated with antithyroid drugs. The CDR3: CASSESTGDVYGYTF. The CDR3 region has the DNA TGTGCCAGCAGTGAGTCCACAGGAGATGTCTATGGCTACACCTTC.